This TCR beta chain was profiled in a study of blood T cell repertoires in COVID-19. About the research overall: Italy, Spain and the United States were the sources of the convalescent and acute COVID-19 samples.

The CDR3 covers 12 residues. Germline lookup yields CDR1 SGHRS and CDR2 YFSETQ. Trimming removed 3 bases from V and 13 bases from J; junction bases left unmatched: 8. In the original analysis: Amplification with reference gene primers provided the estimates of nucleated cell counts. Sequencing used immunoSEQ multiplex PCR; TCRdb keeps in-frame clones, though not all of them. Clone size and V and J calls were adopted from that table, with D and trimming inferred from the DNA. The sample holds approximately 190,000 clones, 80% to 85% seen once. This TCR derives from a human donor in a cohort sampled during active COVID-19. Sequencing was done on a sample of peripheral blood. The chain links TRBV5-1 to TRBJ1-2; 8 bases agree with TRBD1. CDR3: CASSWGTGDVTF. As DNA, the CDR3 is TGCGCCAGCAGCTGGGGGACAGGAGACGTCACCTTC. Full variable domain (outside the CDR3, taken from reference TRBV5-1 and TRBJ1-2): KAGVTQTPRYLIKTRGQQVTLSCSPISGHRSVSWYQQTPGQGLQFLFEYFSETQRNKGNFPGRFSGRQFSNSRSEMNVSTLELGDSALYLCASSWGTGDVTFGSGTRLTVV.